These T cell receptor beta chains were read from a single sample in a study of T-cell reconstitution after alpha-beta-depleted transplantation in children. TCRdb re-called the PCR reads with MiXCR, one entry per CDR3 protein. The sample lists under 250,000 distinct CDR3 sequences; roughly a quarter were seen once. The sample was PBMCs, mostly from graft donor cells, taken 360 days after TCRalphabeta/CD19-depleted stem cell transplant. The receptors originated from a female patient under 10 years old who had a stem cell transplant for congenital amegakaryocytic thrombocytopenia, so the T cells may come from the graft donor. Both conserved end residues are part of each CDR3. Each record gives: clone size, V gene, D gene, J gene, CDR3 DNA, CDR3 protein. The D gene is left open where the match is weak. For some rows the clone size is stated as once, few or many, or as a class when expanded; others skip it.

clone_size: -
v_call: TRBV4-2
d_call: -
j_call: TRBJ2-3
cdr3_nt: TGTGCCAGCAGCCTCGACTTTGTTGGGGGCGCAGATACGCAGTATTTT
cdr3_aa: CASSLDFVGGADTQYF

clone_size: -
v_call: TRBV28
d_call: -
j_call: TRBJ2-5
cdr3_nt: TGTGCCAGCAGTGCACACAGGGCGTACCAAGAGACCCAGTACTTC
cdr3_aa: CASSAHRAYQETQYF

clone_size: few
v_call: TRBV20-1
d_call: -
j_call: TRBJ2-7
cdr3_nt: TGCAGTGCTAGAGGCGACGGTGCCCGCTACGAGCAGTACTTC
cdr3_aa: CSARGDGARYEQYF

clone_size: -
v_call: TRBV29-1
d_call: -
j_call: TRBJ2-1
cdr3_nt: TGCAGCGTTGGGGTCAGCTTTGACAATGAGCAGTTCTTC
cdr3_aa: CSVGVSFDNEQFF

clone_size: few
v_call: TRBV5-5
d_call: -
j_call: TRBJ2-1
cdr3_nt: TGTGCCAGCAGCTTTCCACACCTAACTCAGTTCTTC
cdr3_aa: CASSFPHLTQFF

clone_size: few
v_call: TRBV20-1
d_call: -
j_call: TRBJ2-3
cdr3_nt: TGCAGTGTGCCGGGACACGCCACAGATACGCAGTATTTT
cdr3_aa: CSVPGHATDTQYF

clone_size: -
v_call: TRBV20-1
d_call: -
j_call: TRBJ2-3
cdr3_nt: TGCAGTGCTAGCCCCCCCTCTAGCACAGATACGCAGTATTTT
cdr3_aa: CSASPPSSTDTQYF

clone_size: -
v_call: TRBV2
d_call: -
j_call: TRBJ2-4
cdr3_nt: TGTGCCAGCAGAAGACTTGAGGGGAACATTCAGTACTTC
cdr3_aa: CASRRLEGNIQYF

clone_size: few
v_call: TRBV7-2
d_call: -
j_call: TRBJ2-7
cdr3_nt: TGTGCCAGCAGCTTAGGTGCAGGGGGGACCTACGAGCAGTACTTC
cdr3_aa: CASSLGAGGTYEQYF

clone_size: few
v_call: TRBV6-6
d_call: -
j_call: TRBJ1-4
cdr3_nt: TGTGCCAGCAGTCAACCGGGCGGGACAAAACTGTTTTTT
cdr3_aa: CASSQPGGTKLFF

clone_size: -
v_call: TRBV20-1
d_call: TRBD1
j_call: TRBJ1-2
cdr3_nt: TGCAGTGCTAGAGATCGAAGACAGGGGATCTATGGCTACACCTTC
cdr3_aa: CSARDRRQGIYGYTF

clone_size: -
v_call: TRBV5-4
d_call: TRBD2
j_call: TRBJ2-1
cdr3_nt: TGTGCCAGCAGCTCTGGACTAGCGGGGTCGTACAATGAGCAGTTCTTC
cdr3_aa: CASSSGLAGSYNEQFF

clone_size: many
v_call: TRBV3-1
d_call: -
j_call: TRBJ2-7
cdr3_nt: TGTGCCAGCAGCCCGGGGACAGCGGGGGAGCAGTACTTC
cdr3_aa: CASSPGTAGEQYF

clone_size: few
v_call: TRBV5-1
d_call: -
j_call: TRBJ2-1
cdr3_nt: TGCGCCAGCAGCTTGGAATACAGGGTGGTCGATGAGCAGTTCTTC
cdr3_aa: CASSLEYRVVDEQFF

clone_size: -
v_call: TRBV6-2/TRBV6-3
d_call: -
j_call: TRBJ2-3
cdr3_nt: TGTGCCAGCAGTTATAGGGTTCTCACAGATACGCAGTATTTT
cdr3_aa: CASSYRVLTDTQYF

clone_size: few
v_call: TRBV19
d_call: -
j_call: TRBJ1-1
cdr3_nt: TGTGCCAGTAGTATCTCGATTACCACTGAAGCTTTCTTT
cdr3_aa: CASSISITTEAFF

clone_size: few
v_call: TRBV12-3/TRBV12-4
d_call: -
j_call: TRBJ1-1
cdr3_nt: TGTGCCAGCAGTTTTCAGAGGAACACTGAAGCTTTCTTT
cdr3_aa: CASSFQRNTEAFF

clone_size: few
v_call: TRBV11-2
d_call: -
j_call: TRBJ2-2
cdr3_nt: TGTGCCAGCAGCACCCAAGCGGATCTGGGCACCGGGGAGCTGTTTTTT
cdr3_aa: CASSTQADLGTGELFF

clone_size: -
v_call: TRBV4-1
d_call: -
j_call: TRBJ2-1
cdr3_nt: TGCGCCACCGCACGGACGATTGGGATGGGTGAGCAGTTCTTC
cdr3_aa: CATARTIGMGEQFF

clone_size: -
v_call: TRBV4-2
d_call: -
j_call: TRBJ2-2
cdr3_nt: TGTGCCAGCAGCCAAGAAGGTGGCGGGGTGAACACCGGGGAGCTGTTTTTT
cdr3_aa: CASSQEGGGVNTGELFF

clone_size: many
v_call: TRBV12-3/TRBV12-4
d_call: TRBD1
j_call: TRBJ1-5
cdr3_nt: TGTGCCAGCAGGACAGGGGGCAATCAGCCCCAGCATTTT
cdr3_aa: CASRTGGNQPQHF

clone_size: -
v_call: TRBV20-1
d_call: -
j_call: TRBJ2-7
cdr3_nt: TGCAGTGCTAGATTTAACTGGGGAGGATACTACGAGCAGTACTTC
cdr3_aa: CSARFNWGGYYEQYF

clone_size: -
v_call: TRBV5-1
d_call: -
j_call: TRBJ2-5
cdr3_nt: TGCGCCAGCAGCTTGGCCAGGGAGAAGGAGACCCAGTACTTC
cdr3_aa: CASSLAREKETQYF

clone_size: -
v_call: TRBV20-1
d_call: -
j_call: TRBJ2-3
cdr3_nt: TGCAGTGCTAGAGATCCGTGGACAGAGGAAACAGATACGCAGTATTTT
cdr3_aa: CSARDPWTEETDTQYF

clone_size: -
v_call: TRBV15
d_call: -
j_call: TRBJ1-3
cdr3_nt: TGTGCCACCAGCAGAGGGCTGTTCTCTGGAAACACCATATATTTT
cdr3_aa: CATSRGLFSGNTIYF

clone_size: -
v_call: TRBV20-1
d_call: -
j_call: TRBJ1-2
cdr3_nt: TGCAGTGCTAGAGGACCGGGCAGGGGATCTGGCTACACCTTC
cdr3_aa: CSARGPGRGSGYTF

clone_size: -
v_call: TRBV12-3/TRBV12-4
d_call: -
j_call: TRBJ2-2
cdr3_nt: TGTGCCAGCAGTACCGACAGTCCGGAGGAGCTGTTTTTT
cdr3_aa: CASSTDSPEELFF

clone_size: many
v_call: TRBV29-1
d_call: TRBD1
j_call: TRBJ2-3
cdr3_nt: TGCAGCGTTGAAGCAGGGGGCAGAGATACGCAGTATTTT
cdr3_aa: CSVEAGGRDTQYF

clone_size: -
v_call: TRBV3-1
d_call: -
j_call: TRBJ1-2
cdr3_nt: TGTGCCAGCAGCCAAGCGGTGGATGGCTACACCTTC
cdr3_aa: CASSQAVDGYTF

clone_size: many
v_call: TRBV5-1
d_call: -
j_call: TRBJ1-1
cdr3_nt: TGCGCCAGCAGCCAGGGTCCCCTGAACACTGAAGCTTTCTTT
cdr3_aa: CASSQGPLNTEAFF

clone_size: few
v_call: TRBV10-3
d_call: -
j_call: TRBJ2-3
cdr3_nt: TGTGCCATCAGTGATCAGCCTCAATCGCAGTATTTT
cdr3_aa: CAISDQPQSQYF

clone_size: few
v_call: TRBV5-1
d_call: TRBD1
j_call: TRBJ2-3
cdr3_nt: TGCGCCAGCAGCTTGGCCTTGAGGGACAGGGGGCGAGAGGATACGCAGTATTTT
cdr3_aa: CASSLALRDRGREDTQYF

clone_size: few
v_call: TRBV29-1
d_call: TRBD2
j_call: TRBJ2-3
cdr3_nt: TGCAGCGTTGAAAACCCCCCTACTAGCGGCTACACAGATACGCAGTATTTT
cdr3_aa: CSVENPPTSGYTDTQYF

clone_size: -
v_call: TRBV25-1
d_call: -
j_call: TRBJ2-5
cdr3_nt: TGTGCCAGCAACGACTATGGGAGGCCAGAGACCCAGTACTTC
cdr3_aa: CASNDYGRPETQYF

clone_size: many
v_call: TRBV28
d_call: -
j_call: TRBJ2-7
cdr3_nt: TGTGCCAGCACCAACCCCTCTACGGGACGGACCTACGAGCAGTACTTC
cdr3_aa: CASTNPSTGRTYEQYF

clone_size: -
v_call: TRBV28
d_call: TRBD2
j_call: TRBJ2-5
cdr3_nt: TGTGCCAGCAGTTTATTAGTATGGGTAGCGGGAGGCCAAGAGACCCAGTACTTC
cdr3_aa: CASSLLVWVAGGQETQYF

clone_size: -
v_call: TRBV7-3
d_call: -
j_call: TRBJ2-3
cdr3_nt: TGTGCCAGCAGCCGTGGCAGGGCAGATACGCAGTATTTT
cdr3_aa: CASSRGRADTQYF

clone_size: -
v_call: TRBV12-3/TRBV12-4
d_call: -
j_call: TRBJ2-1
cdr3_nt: TGTGCCAGCACCCTAACCTATGAGCAGTTCTTC
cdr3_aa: CASTLTYEQFF

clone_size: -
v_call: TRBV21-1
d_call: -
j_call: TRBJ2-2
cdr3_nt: TGTGCCAGCAGCAAAGTTCGTCCACTATACGGGGGGCCCGGCACCGGGGAGCTGTTTTTT
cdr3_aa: CASSKVRPLYGGPGTGELFF

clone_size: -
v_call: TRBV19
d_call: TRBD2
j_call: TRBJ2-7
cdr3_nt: TGTGCCAGTAGTTCCGGACTAGCGGGGGCGGTATACGAGCAGTACTTC
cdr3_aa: CASSSGLAGAVYEQYF

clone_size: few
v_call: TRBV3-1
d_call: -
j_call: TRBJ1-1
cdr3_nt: TGTGCCAGCAGCCAAGATCGGGTGGCGAACACTGAAGCTTTCTTT
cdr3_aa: CASSQDRVANTEAFF

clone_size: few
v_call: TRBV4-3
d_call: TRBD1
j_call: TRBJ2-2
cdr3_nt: TGCGCCAGCAGCCAACCACTTCCGGGACAGGGGCCCGGGGAGCTGTTTTTT
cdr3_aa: CASSQPLPGQGPGELFF

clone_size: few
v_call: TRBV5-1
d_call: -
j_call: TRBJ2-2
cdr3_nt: TGCGCCAGCAGCACCCACCTTAGCGCGAACACCGGGGAGCTGTTTTTT
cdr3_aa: CASSTHLSANTGELFF

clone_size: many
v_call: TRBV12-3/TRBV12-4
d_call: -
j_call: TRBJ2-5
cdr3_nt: TGTGCCAGCAGTTTACACAGCCAAGAGACCCAGTACTTC
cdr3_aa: CASSLHSQETQYF

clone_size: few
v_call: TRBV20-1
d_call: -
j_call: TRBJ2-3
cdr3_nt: TGCAGTGCTAGGAGACCTTTACAGAACACAGATACGCAGTATTTT
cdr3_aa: CSARRPLQNTDTQYF

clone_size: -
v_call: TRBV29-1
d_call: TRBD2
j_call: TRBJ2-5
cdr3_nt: TGCAGCGTAGGACTAGCGGGGACTGGAGAGACCCAGTACTTC
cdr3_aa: CSVGLAGTGETQYF

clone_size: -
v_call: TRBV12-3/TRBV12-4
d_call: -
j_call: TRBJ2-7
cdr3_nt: TGTGCCAGCAGTTTAGACAGAAGCTTCTACGAGCAGTACTTC
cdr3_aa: CASSLDRSFYEQYF

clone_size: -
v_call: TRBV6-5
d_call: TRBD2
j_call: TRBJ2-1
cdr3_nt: TGTGCCAGCAGTTACAGGCTTAGCGGGAGAAGGGATGAGCAGTTCTTC
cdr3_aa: CASSYRLSGRRDEQFF

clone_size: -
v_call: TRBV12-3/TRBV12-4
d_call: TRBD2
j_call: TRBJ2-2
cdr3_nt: TGTGCCAGCAGTTGGTCTAGCGGGACAATGTACACCGGGGAGCTGTTTTTT
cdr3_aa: CASSWSSGTMYTGELFF

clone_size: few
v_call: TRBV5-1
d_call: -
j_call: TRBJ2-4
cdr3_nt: TGCGCCAGCAGCTACGGTGGGCAAGGCCGAGCCAAAAACATTCAGTACTTC
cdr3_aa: CASSYGGQGRAKNIQYF

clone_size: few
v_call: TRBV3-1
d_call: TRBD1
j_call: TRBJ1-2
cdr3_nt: TGTGCCAGCAGCCAAGAGGACAGGGCAGGTGGCTACACCTTC
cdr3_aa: CASSQEDRAGGYTF

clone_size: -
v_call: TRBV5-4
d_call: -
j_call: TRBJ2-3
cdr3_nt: TGTGCCAGCAGCACCAACAGGGTCAGCGCAGATACGCAGTATTTT
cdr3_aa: CASSTNRVSADTQYF

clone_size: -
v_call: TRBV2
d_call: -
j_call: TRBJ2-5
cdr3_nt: TGTGCCAGCAGTGAAACAGGGTTTGGGACCCAGTACTTC
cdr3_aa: CASSETGFGTQYF

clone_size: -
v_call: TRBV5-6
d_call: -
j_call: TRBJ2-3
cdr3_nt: TGTGCCAGCAGCTTGGTGCTCGGGACTCGCACTCATACGCAGTATTTT
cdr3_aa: CASSLVLGTRTHTQYF

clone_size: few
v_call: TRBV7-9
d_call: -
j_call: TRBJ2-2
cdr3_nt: TGTGCCAGCAGCCAGCCAACCGTATCCGGCGGGGAGCTGTTTTTT
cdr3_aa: CASSQPTVSGGELFF